These 11 T cell receptor beta chains share one sample of origin, sequenced in a study of TIL therapy for anti-PD-1-resistant metastatic lung cancer. Sequencing used immunoSEQ v3. Clones were read by immunoSEQ multiplex PCR, and TCRdb kept only the in-frame ones, dropping some. Altogether 9,000 to 9,500 clones are present, more than 70% being singletons, with the ten largest covering approximately 10%. Time point reported: pre-treatment sample, taken before nivolumab and TIL therapy. Pleural nodules or supraclavicular lymph nodes made up most of the excised metastases sampled. The sample consisted of tumor tissue, taken at baseline. The receptor source for this set is a person between 25 and 79 years old with non-small cell lung cancer.

The chain has TRBV7-2 and TRBJ1-3; D is perhaps TRBD1 (6 bases). Germline CDR1 is SGHTA and CDR2 is FQGNSA. Trimming left V 3 bases short and J 4 bases short, with 10 bases between. The CDR3 spans 14 residues. CDR3 nucleotide sequence: TGTGCCAGCAGCTTGGGGGGGCTAGGAAACACCATATATTTT. As protein: CASSLGGLGNTIYF.

V and J are TRBV6-1 and TRBJ1-6, with D possibly being TRBD1 (5 bases). The length of the CDR3 is 14 residues. Germline CDR1 and CDR2: MNHNS and SASEGT. Trimming pared 0 bases from V and 7 bases from J, leaving 7 bases between. The CDR3 bases are TGTGCCAGCAGTGAAGCGACAGAGAATTCACCCCTCCACTTT. It encodes CASSEATENSPLHF.

This chain links TRBV19 with TRBJ2-3, with D uncertain. Trimming stripped 3 bases from V and 2 bases from J, with 9 bases between. CDR3 size: 14 residues. CDR1 and CDR2 from the germline V gene are LNHDA and SQIVND (reference sequence). The CDR3: CASSIGPHTDTQYF. CDR3 bases: TGTGCCAGTAGTATCGGCCCGCACACAGATACGCAGTATTTT. Filled out from reference TRBV19 and TRBJ2-3, the complete variable domain reads DGGITQSPKYLFRKEGQNVTLSCEQNLNHDAMYWYRQDPGQGLRLIYYSQIVNDFQKGDIAEGYSVSREKKESFPLTVTSAQKNPTAFYLCASSIGPHTDTQYFGPGTRLTVL.

The rearrangement links TRBV7-9 to TRBJ2-3; 10 bases align to TRBD2. Germline CDR1 reads SEHNR; CDR2 reads FQNEAQ (reference sequence). V dropped 4 bases and J dropped 2; count of bases not matched to a gene: 12. The CDR3 covers 18 residues. Here the CDR3 reads CASSSNSGRPPFTDTQYF. DNA of the CDR3: TGTGCCAGCAGCTCGAATAGCGGGAGGCCTCCTTTCACAGATACGCAGTATTTT.

CDR3 sequence (DNA): TGTGCCAGCAGCTTGGCCGGGACAGGCTCTTACTACGAGCAGTACTTC. Translating gives CASSLAGTGSYYEQYF. The rearrangement links TRBV7-2 to TRBJ2-7; 8 nucleotides line up with TRBD1. Trimming cost V 3 bases and J 3 bases; bases outside gene matches: 10. The CDR3 is 16 residues long. CDR1 is SGHTA, CDR2 FQGNSA, per germline.

The rearrangement links TRBV6-5 to TRBJ2-1; D may correspond to TRBD1 or TRBD2 (6 bases each). The germline gives CDR1 MNHEY, CDR2 SVGAGI. This CDR3 is built from 13 residues. The germline V and J ends were trimmed by 7 bases and 7 bases, with 14 bases remaining between them. The CDR3 DNA sequence: TGTGCCAGCACTTCGACAGGAGGGAATGAGCAGTTCTTC. Translating gives CASTSTGGNEQFF.

The V call is TRBV7-2, the J call TRBJ1-1; D might be TRBD1 (5 bases). V was cut by 6 bases and J by 1 base, with 9 bases left in between. CDR1 and CDR2 from the germline V gene are SGHTA and FQGNSA. The CDR3 sequence is 13 residues long. CDR3 amino acids: CASSLGQNTEAFF. CDR3 sequence (DNA): TGTGCCAGCAGTCTCGGACAGAACACTGAAGCTTTCTTT.

A few counts support this clone. The chain couples TRBV28 to TRBJ1-2, with a possible D match to TRBD1 (5 bases). Per germline, CDR1 MDHEN and CDR2 SYDVKM. The CDR3 is made up of 12 amino acids. Trimming took off 6 bases at V and 6 bases at J, with 11 bases between the two ends. The CDR3 loop reads CASSPLGDGYTF. DNA of the CDR3: TGTGCCAGCAGCCCGCTGGGGGATGGCTACACCTTC.

The V call is TRBV19, the J call TRBJ1-5; the D gene is possibly TRBD1 (5 bases). CDR1 and CDR2 from the germline V gene are LNHDA and SQIVND (reference sequence). This CDR3 has 16 residues. Trimming stripped 1 base from V and 7 bases from J, with 17 bases between. The CDR3 region is CASSIGWVGTDQPQHF. CDR3 DNA: TGTGCCAGTAGTATAGGTTGGGTAGGGACTGACCAGCCCCAGCATTTT.

V is TRBV6-6 and J is TRBJ1-1; possible D gene TRBD1, 6 bases. CDR1 is MNHNY, CDR2 SVGAGI, per germline (reference sequence). There are 14 residues in the CDR3. The V gene lost 5 bases and the J gene lost 1 base, with 11 bases spanning the gap. The CDR3 loop is CASSRGQENTEAFF. DNA of the CDR3: TGTGCCAGCAGTAGGGGACAAGAGAACACTGAAGCTTTCTTT.

This clone was found once. The V gene is TRBV28, the J gene TRBJ2-7, with D hard to call. The germline CDR1 and CDR2 sequences are MDHEN and SYDVKM. There are 12 residues in the CDR3. Trimming removed 8 bases at V and 3 bases at J, with 11 bases between. DNA of the CDR3: TGTGCCAGCGGAGCCCGAGGCTACGAGCAGTACTTC. It codes for CASGARGYEQYF.